A selection of T cell receptor beta chains follows, all from one sample in a study of T-cell memory formation after mild COVID-19. TCRdb called the 5' RACE reads again in MiXCR, with one record for every CDR3 protein. The sample holds fewer than 700,000 distinct CDR3 sequences, about a sixth seen once. The sample taken for sequencing was PBMCs or a T cell subset sorted from them (not recorded which). These receptors were collected from an adult woman who had mild COVID-19 (a few samples of this study predate the infection). Cell type and time point are not known. CDR3s include the opening cysteine and the closing phenylalanine or tryptophan. The D gene is left open where the match is weak. The size field is filled for only some rows; it gives once, few, many or a size class.

d_gene	abundance	len	v_gene	j_gene	CDR3nt	CDR3aa
-	-	17	TRBV14	TRBJ2-7	TGTGCCAGCTCTCGGGTACCAGTCGGACTCTTTTCGTACGAGCAGTACTTC	CASSRVPVGLFSYEQYF
-	few	14	TRBV7-2	TRBJ2-1	TGTGCCAGCAGCGAACAGGGTCTAGGTGGTGAGCAGTTCTTC	CASSEQGLGGEQFF
-	few	12	TRBV25-1	TRBJ2-7	TGTGCCAGCCCGTCAGATAGCGGCCAGCAGTACTTC	CASPSDSGQQYF
-	few	13	TRBV24-1	TRBJ1-1	TGTGCCACCACCGAGCGCGTGAACACTGAAGCTTTCTTT	CATTERVNTEAFF
TRBD2	-	14	TRBV6-5	TRBJ2-7	TGTGCCAGCAGACTAGCGGTTAGCTCCTACGAGCAGTACTTC	CASRLAVSSYEQYF
TRBD2	-	15	TRBV20-1	TRBJ2-1	TGCAGTGCTAGCCCTAGCGGGAGTTCCTACAATGAGCAGTTCTTC	CSASPSGSSYNEQFF
-	few	14	TRBV5-4	TRBJ1-1	TGTGCCAGCAGCTACGGACATTCGAACACTGAAGCTTTCTTT	CASSYGHSNTEAFF
TRBD2	many	14	TRBV5-1	TRBJ2-7	TGCGCCAGCAGCCCGGGAGGCCGAGCCTACGAGCAGTACTTC	CASSPGGRAYEQYF
-	-	14	TRBV12-3/TRBV12-4	TRBJ2-1	TGTGCCAGCAACCCGTCCGGGGTATGGAATGAGCAGTTCTTC	CASNPSGVWNEQFF
TRBD2	-	13	TRBV6-5	TRBJ2-7	TGTGCCAGCTTACGACCGGGGGGGTACGAGCAGTACTTC	CASLRPGGYEQYF
-	many	15	TRBV7-8	TRBJ2-5	TGTGCCAGCAGCTTAGTTGCGGGCACGGGAGAGACCCAGTACTTC	CASSLVAGTGETQYF
TRBD1	once	14	TRBV20-1	TRBJ1-1	TGCAGTGCTATTACCGGGACAGGGTATACTGAAGCTTTCTTT	CSAITGTGYTEAFF
-	-	14	TRBV3-1	TRBJ1-1	TGTGCCAGCAGCCAAGATGTGAGGACCACTGAAGCTTTCTTT	CASSQDVRTTEAFF
-	-	16	TRBV21-1	TRBJ2-7	TGTGCCAGCACCGGACGGAGGGTACCACTCACCTACGAGCAGTACTTC	CASTGRRVPLTYEQYF
-	-	13	TRBV30	TRBJ2-5	TGTGCCTGGAGTGTACCGCCTAGAGAGACCCAGTACTTC	CAWSVPPRETQYF
TRBD2	few	18	TRBV27	TRBJ2-3	TGTGCCAGCAGTAAAACTAGCGGGAGGGCCGCGGTCACAGATACGCAGTATTTT	CASSKTSGRAAVTDTQYF
-	few	18	TRBV6-5	TRBJ2-5	TGTGCCAGCGGCTCCCGCGGCTCGACACTGGGGGGCGAAGAGACCCAGTACTTC	CASGSRGSTLGGEETQYF
TRBD2	-	15	TRBV4-3	TRBJ2-3	TGCGCCAGCAGCCTTAGCGGGAAGAGCACAGATACGCAGTATTTT	CASSLSGKSTDTQYF
-	few	11	TRBV7-9	TRBJ2-7	TGTGCCAGCGGACAAGCTCGCGAGCAGTACTTC	CASGQAREQYF
-	many	15	TRBV7-2	TRBJ2-6	TGTGCCAGCAGCGTTCGGAACTCTGGGGCCAACGTCCTGACTTTC	CASSVRNSGANVLTF
-	-	12	TRBV29-1	TRBJ2-7	TGCAGCGTTGCAGGGACGGGCCGGGAGCAGTACTTC	CSVAGTGREQYF
-	few	15	TRBV12-3/TRBV12-4	TRBJ2-2	TGTGCCAGCAGTTTTGGCCAGGGGAGCACCGGGGAGCTGTTTTTT	CASSFGQGSTGELFF
TRBD1	few	16	TRBV3-1	TRBJ1-2	TGTGCCAGCAGCCAAGATCCCGGGACAGGGGGTTCTGGCTACACCTTC	CASSQDPGTGGSGYTF
TRBD2	many	15	TRBV4-2	TRBJ2-1	TGTGCCAGCAGCCAGGAAGGACTAGGGAAAAATGAGCAGTTCTTC	CASSQEGLGKNEQFF
-	few	14	TRBV5-1	TRBJ1-2	TGCGCCAGCAGCCCGTTGACAGGAGACTATGGCTACACCTTC	CASSPLTGDYGYTF
-	many	13	TRBV5-1	TRBJ2-7	TGCGCCAGCAGCTTGGAAGTGGGCTACGAGCAGTACTTC	CASSLEVGYEQYF
-	-	16	TRBV25-1	TRBJ2-1	TGTGCCAGCAGTGAATATAGGACAGTACTATACAATGAGCAGTTCTTC	CASSEYRTVLYNEQFF
-	-	12	TRBV5-5	TRBJ2-7	TGTGCCAGCAGCCCCATGATGTACGAGCAGTACTTC	CASSPMMYEQYF
TRBD2	few	16	TRBV5-1	TRBJ2-3	TGCGCCAGCAGCCCCACCGGGACTAGCGGTCTCGGTACGCAGTATTTT	CASSPTGTSGLGTQYF
-	-	13	TRBV20-1	TRBJ1-3	TGCAGTGCGCTCGGGAGCTCTGGAAACACCATATATTTT	CSALGSSGNTIYF
TRBD1	many	14	TRBV4-1	TRBJ2-7	TGTGCCAGCAGCCAAGGACAGGGCAGTTACGAGCAGTACTTC	CASSQGQGSYEQYF
-	-	13	TRBV29-1	TRBJ2-3	TGCAGCGTCAGAAAGACGAACCGGGATACGCAGTATTTT	CSVRKTNRDTQYF
TRBD2	-	19	TRBV4-3	TRBJ2-1	TGCGCCAGCAGCCAAGCGCCGGGACTAGCGGGAAAGGGTGGGAATGAGCAGTTCTTC	CASSQAPGLAGKGGNEQFF
-	-	15	TRBV30	TRBJ1-5	TGTGCCTGGAGTTTGGGAGGGTTGAGCGGTCAGCCCCAGCATTTT	CAWSLGGLSGQPQHF
-	-	17	TRBV29-1	TRBJ2-1	TGCAGCGTTGAAGCGCCCAGGAGAGGGGGACTTTATGATGAGCAGTTCTTC	CSVEAPRRGGLYDEQFF
-	few	16	TRBV5-1	TRBJ2-1	TGCGCCAGCAGCTTGGAAGCAGCTTACTCCTACAATGAGCAGTTCTTC	CASSLEAAYSYNEQFF
-	few	16	TRBV7-3	TRBJ2-3	TGTGCCAGCAGCTTAACGCACGGGGTTATGACAGATACGCAGTATTTT	CASSLTHGVMTDTQYF
TRBD1	many	15	TRBV4-2	TRBJ1-5	TGTGCCAGCAGCCAAGGACAGGGGGCGAGTGAGCCCCAGCATTTT	CASSQGQGASEPQHF
-	-	14	TRBV5-1	TRBJ1-1	TGCGCCAGCAGCCTTGGCTCATCGATCCCTGAAGCTTTCTTT	CASSLGSSIPEAFF
TRBD1	once	13	TRBV5-1	TRBJ1-5	TGCGCCAGCAGCGTGGGACAGAATCAGCCCCAGCATTTT	CASSVGQNQPQHF
-	few	16	TRBV21-1	TRBJ1-2	TGTGCCAGCACCGTTTTTCCGGGACAGGGGTCCTATGGCTACACCTTC	CASTVFPGQGSYGYTF
-	-	13	TRBV3-1	TRBJ2-3	TGTGCCAGCAGCCAACGGACAATAGATACGCAGTATTTT	CASSQRTIDTQYF
TRBD1	many	15	TRBV6-2/TRBV6-3	TRBJ1-1	TGTGCCAGCAACCATCCACAGGGGGCGAGGGCTGAAGCTTTCTTT	CASNHPQGARAEAFF
TRBD2	-	15	TRBV20-1	TRBJ2-7	TGCAGTGCTAGAGATTTGCGGGGGGGCCTATACGAGCAGTACTTC	CSARDLRGGLYEQYF
-	few	18	TRBV6-5	TRBJ2-6	TGTGCCAGCCTTGCGGCTTGGTCGGGAAGCTCTGGGGCCAACGTCCTGACTTTC	CASLAAWSGSSGANVLTF
-	-	11	TRBV29-1	TRBJ1-2	TGCAGCGTTCAGGGAAACTATGGCTACACCTTC	CSVQGNYGYTF
-	-	13	TRBV2	TRBJ1-2	TGTGCCAGCAGTGGCCTCTCCGGTTGGGGCTACACCTTC	CASSGLSGWGYTF
-	-	13	TRBV6-5	TRBJ1-1	TGTGCCAGCAGTGCAGACAGGCGCACTGAAGCTTTCTTT	CASSADRRTEAFF
TRBD1	-	15	TRBV5-1	TRBJ1-6	TGCGCCAGCAGCCCCAGAGGGGGCAATAATTCACCCCTCCACTTT	CASSPRGGNNSPLHF
-	many	13	TRBV5-1	TRBJ1-5	TGTGCCAGCAGCTTAGATCCCAATCAGCCCCAGCATTTT	CASSLDPNQPQHF